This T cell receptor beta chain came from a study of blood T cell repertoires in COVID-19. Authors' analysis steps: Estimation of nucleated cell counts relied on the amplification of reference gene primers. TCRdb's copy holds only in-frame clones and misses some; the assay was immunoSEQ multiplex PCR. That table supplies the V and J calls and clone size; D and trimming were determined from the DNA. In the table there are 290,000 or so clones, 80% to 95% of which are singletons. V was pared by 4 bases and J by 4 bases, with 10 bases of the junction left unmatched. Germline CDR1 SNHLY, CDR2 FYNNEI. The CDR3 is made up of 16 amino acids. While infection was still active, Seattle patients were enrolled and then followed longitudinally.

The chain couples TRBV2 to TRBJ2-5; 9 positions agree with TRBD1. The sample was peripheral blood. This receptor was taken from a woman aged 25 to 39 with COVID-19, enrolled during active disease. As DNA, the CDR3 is TGTGCCAGCAGTGGTACAGGGGGCCAGCGTGGAGAGACCCAGTACTTC. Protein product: CASSGTGGQRGETQYF.